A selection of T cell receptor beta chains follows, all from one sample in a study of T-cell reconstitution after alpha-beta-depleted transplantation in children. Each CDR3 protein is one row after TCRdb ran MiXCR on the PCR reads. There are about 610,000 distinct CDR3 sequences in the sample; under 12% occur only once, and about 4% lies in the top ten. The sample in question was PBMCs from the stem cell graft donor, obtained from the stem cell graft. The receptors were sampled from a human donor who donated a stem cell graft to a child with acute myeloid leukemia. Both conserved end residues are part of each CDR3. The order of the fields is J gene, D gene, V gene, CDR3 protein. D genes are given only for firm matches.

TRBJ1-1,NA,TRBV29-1,CSVSRQLNTEAFF
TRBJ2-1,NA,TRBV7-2,CASSLARLTATGYNEQFF
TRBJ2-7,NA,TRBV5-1,CASSLDGGRGEQYF
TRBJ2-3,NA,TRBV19,CASSPGARITDTQYF
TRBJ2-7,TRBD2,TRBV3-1,CASSQGEGSYEQYF
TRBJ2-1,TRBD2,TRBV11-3,CASSPRAGYNEQFF
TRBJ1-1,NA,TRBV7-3,CASSAGQRNTEAFF
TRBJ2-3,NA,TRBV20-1,CSASQGSTQYF
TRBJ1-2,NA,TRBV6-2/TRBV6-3,CASSYPVMHGYTF
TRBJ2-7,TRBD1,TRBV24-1,CGASDFSGTGGSHYEQYF
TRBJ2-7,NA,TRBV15,CATSRAGDTYEQYF
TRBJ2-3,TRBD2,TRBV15,CATSRLSGNGLDTQYF
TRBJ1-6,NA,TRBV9,CASSVGQGGSSPLHF
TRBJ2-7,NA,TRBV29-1,CSVETLRGSSYEQYF
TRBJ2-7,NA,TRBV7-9,CASSLGPIGEQYF
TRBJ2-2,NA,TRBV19,CASSMWLLRTGELFF
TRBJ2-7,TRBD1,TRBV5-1,CASSSSGTGTEQYF
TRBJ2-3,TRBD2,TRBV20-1,CSAQTGTSVVDTQYF
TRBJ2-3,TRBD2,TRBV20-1,CSAAGLAGWDTQYF
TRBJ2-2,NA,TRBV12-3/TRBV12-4,CASSEGNTGELFF
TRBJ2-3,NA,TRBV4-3,CASSLRGASADTQYF
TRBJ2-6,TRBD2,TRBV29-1,CSVVRERPSGANVLTF
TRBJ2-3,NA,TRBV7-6,CASSLRSNTDTQYF
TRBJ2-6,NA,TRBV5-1,CASSPYESSGANVLTF
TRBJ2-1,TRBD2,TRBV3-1,CASSPTRGGRAILVF
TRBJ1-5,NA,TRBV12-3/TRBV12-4,CASRTGGHYSNQPQHF
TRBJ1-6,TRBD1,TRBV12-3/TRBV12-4,CASSLDPHDRGYNSPLHF
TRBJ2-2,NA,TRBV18,CASSPGQTGGELFF
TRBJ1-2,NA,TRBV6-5,CASSYLTPRLSYGYTF
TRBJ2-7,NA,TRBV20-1,CSASSQANLEQYF
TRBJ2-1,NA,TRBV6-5,CASSFPSAPEQFF
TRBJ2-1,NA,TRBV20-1,CSARTSRVIRNEQFF
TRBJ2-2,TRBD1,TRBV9,CASSPRTGDVFRELFF
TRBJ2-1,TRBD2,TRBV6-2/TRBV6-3,CASAKAGVGDNEQFF
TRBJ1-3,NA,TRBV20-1,CSARDPGTFRNTIYF
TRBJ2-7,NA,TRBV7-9,CASSFDVMYEQYF
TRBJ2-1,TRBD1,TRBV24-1,CATSDKGALGNEQFF
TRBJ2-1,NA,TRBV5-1,CASSFPRGQIGNEQFF
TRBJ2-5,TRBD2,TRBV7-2,CASSSGTSGTQYF
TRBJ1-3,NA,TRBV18,CASSLQYDGNTIYF
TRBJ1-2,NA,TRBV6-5,CASSYLGGFSVGYTF
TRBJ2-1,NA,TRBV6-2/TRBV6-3,CASSYRGTHSSYNEQFF
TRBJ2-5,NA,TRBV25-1,CASSESPDRGTEKETQYF
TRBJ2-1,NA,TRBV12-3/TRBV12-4,CASSSYPLAGEGEFF
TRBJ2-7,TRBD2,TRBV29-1,CSVGAGTSGRAYEQYF
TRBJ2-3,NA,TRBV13,CAGSLYDGPDTQYF
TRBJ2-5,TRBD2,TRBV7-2,CASSSPSGAGGETQYF
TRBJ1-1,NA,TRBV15,CATSRDRPGALSNTEAFF
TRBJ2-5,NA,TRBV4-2,CASSPPRSGRGPQETQYF
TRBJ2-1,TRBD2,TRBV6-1,CASSLAGATYNEQFF
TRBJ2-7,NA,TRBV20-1,CSASGGLAKASHEQYF
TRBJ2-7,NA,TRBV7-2,CASSSPLTYEQYF
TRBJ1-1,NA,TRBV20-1,CSAIGAGGRRNTEAFF
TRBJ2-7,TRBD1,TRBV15,CATSRDGTGLRGEQYF
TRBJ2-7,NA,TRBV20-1,CSASIAALYEQYF
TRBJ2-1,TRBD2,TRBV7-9,CASSFAGGVTNEQFF
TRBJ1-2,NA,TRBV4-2,CASSQEYRADYGYTF
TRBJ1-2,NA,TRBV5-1,CASTYGQVDGYTF
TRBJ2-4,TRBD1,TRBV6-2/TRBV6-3,CASSYAIGGKAKNIQYF
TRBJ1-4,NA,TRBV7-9,CASSLYGDEKLFF